Shown below are 7 T cell receptor beta chains from a single sample sequenced in a study of CD4 and CD8 cells across lung adenocarcinoma regions. TCRdb re-called the PCR reads with MiXCR, one entry per CDR3 protein. The repertoire holds some 16,000 distinct CDR3 sequences, with under 70% as singletons. Sequenced input: CD8+ T cells from the center of a lung tumor. The receptor set was obtained from a female donor with lung adenocarcinoma. The CD4 and CD8 labels of this study may be unreliable.

This clonotype was detected many times. The V gene is TRBV7-2, the J gene TRBJ2-5; D gene unclear. This CDR3 region has 13 residues. The germline CDR1 and CDR2 sequences are SGHTA and FQGNSA. Trimming left V 1 base short and J 5 bases short, with 8 bases between. The CDR3 DNA reads TGTGCCAGCAGCTTAGTATTTCAGGAGACCCAGTACTTC. Amino acid sequence: CASSLVFQETQYF. The complete variable domain, with remaining parts taken from reference TRBV7-2 and TRBJ2-5, reads GAGVSQSPSNKVTEKGKDVELRCDPISGHTALYWYRQSLGQGLEFLIYFQGNSAPDKSGLPSDRFSAERTGGSVSTLTIQRTQQEDSAVYLCASSLVFQETQYFGPGTRLLVL.

In its sample, this clonotype was seen a few times. The junction departs from the called germline gene at one end, perhaps through a read error. The gene calls are TRBV27 and TRBJ2-3; 8 bases agree with TRBD2. In germline, CDR1 is MNHEY, CDR2 SMNVEV (reference sequence). CDR3 length equals 14 residues. CDR3 sequence: CAGSGGGDTETQYF. The DNA for the CDR3 is TGTGCGGGCAGCGGGGGCGGGGACACAGAGACGCAGTACTTT.

This clonotype was counted at least ten times. The chain is built from TRBV7-2 and TRBJ1-2; D might be TRBD1 (5 bases). Germline lookup yields CDR1 SGHTA and CDR2 FQGNSA. CDR3 length equals 15 residues. The ends were cut back, 2 bases at V and 8 bases at J, with 18 bases in the middle. The CDR3 sequence is CASSLRRDGLVGYTF. For the CDR3, the DNA is TGTGCCAGCAGCTTACGACGGGACGGCCTAGTCGGCTACACCTTC.

Note on this clonotype: The junction and the germline gene differ at one end; a read error may be behind it. The gene calls are TRBV6-5 and TRBJ2-3; D may be TRBD2 (5 bases). The CDR3 consists of 15 residues. Germline V gene data show CDR1 as MNHEY and CDR2 as SVGAGI. This CDR3 is CASRFSAVSGDAQYF. The DNA for the CDR3 is TGTGCCAGCAGATTCTCGGCTGTGAGCGGAGATGCGCAGTACTTT.

This clonotype appeared a single time. The chain links TRBV6-1 to TRBJ2-5, with TRBD2 matching over 9 bases. Per germline, CDR1 MNHNS and CDR2 SASEGT. Unmatched junction bases numbered 19, after V lost 6 bases and J lost 11 bases. The CDR3 loop spans 16 amino acids. The CDR3 reads CASRNPSGAVTDTQYF. The DNA of the CDR3 is TGTGCCAGCAGGAACCCTAGCGGGGCGGTCACAGATACGCAGTACTTC.

As for this clonotype: At one end, the junction sequence differs from germline, possibly due to a read error. V is TRBV6-1 and J is TRBJ2-3; D may match TRBD1 or TRBD2 (5 bases each). The germline V gene has CDR1 MNHNS and CDR2 SASEGT. This CDR3 is built from 16 residues. CDR3 DNA sequence: TGTGCCAGCCGCGTCACGGGGCACCGAGCCAAAAATACGCAGTATTTC. Translated, it gives CASRVTGHRAKNTQYF.

The CDR3 DNA reads TGTGCCAGCAAACCGGGGGTTGACAATGAGCAGTTCTTC. Residues: CASKPGVDNEQFF. The rearrangement uses TRBV6-1 and TRBJ2-1, with D perhaps TRBD2 (6 bases). Germline V gives CDR1 MNHNS, CDR2 SASEGT. V gave up 7 bases and J gave up 5 bases, with 12 bases separating them. The CDR3 is 13 residues long.